These T cell receptor beta chains were read from a single sample in a study of T cell responses to AZD1222 COVID-19 vaccine. TCRdb keeps only in-frame clones here, not all; method: immunoSEQ multiplex PCR. The table lists 180,000 or so clones, roughly 91% of them singletons, with under 1.1% in the top ten. The material sequenced was peripheral blood, taken 28 days after the second dose of the MenACWY control vaccine. Receptors were obtained from an adult who received the MenACWY meningococcal vaccine as a control. Each CDR3 is given with its conserved first and last residue. A D gene is named only where the DNA matches it firmly. Clone size is shown for a subset of rows, as once, few, many or a class of expanded clone.

J gene: TRBJ1-2
D gene: -
V gene: TRBV12-3/TRBV12-4
clone size: -
CDR3 protein: CASSFSSRYGYTF
CDR3 DNA: TGTGCCAGCAGTTTTTCCTCTCGCTATGGCTACACCTTC

J gene: TRBJ2-3
D gene: -
V gene: TRBV7-6
clone size: -
CDR3 protein: CASSLGSDGYSTDTQYF
CDR3 DNA: TGTGCCAGCAGCTTAGGGTCCGATGGGTATAGCACAGATACGCAGTATTTT

J gene: TRBJ2-1
D gene: TRBD2
V gene: TRBV30
clone size: -
CDR3 protein: CAWRAGTSGYNEQFF
CDR3 DNA: TGTGCCTGGAGAGCCGGGACTAGCGGCTACAATGAGCAGTTCTTC

J gene: TRBJ1-1
D gene: TRBD1
V gene: TRBV27
clone size: -
CDR3 protein: CATTGGTEAFF
CDR3 DNA: TGTGCCACAACAGGGGGGACTGAAGCTTTCTTT

J gene: TRBJ2-3
D gene: TRBD2
V gene: TRBV7-6
clone size: -
CDR3 protein: CASSLIGGGADTQYF
CDR3 DNA: TGTGCCAGCAGCTTAATTGGCGGGGGGGCGGATACGCAGTATTTT

J gene: TRBJ1-1
D gene: -
V gene: TRBV2
clone size: few
CDR3 protein: CASRQSGRLNTEAFF
CDR3 DNA: TGTGCCAGCAGGCAATCTGGACGGCTGAACACTGAAGCTTTCTTT

J gene: TRBJ2-5
D gene: -
V gene: TRBV3-1/TRBV3-2
clone size: -
CDR3 protein: CASSQVLGRRETQYF
CDR3 DNA: TGTGCCAGCAGCCAAGTTCTGGGGAGGAGGGAGACCCAGTACTTC

J gene: TRBJ1-5
D gene: TRBD1
V gene: TRBV11-2
clone size: -
CDR3 protein: CASSLGTGDQPQHF
CDR3 DNA: TGTGCCAGCAGCTTAGGGACAGGGGATCAGCCCCAGCATTTT

J gene: TRBJ1-2
D gene: -
V gene: TRBV7-9
clone size: -
CDR3 protein: CASSLVNYGYTF
CDR3 DNA: TGTGCCAGCAGCTTAGTCAACTATGGCTACACCTTC

J gene: TRBJ1-2
D gene: TRBD1
V gene: TRBV6-5
clone size: -
CDR3 protein: CASQQGDYGYTF
CDR3 DNA: TGTGCCAGCCAGCAGGGGGACTATGGCTACACCTTC

J gene: TRBJ2-7
D gene: -
V gene: TRBV20-1
clone size: -
CDR3 protein: CSATGGGEQYF
CDR3 DNA: TGCAGTGCCACAGGGGGGGGCGAGCAGTACTTC

J gene: TRBJ1-1
D gene: TRBD1
V gene: TRBV6-5
clone size: -
CDR3 protein: CASRGQGGNTEAFF
CDR3 DNA: TGTGCCAGCAGGGGACAGGGAGGGAACACTGAAGCTTTCTTT

J gene: TRBJ2-1
D gene: -
V gene: TRBV15
clone size: -
CDR3 protein: CATSRGTPNEQFF
CDR3 DNA: TGTGCCACCAGCCGAGGGACACCGAACGAGCAGTTCTTC

J gene: TRBJ2-6
D gene: TRBD1
V gene: TRBV19
clone size: -
CDR3 protein: CACRSGTGGYAGANVLTF
CDR3 DNA: TGTGCCTGCAGATCGGGGACAGGGGGCTATGCTGGGGCCAACGTCCTGACTTTC

J gene: TRBJ1-2
D gene: -
V gene: TRBV6-5
clone size: -
CDR3 protein: CASNLAAYGYTF
CDR3 DNA: TGTGCCAGCAATTTGGCCGCCTATGGCTACACCTTC

J gene: TRBJ2-7
D gene: -
V gene: TRBV5-1
clone size: -
CDR3 protein: CASSTGSQREQYF
CDR3 DNA: TGCGCCAGCAGCACCGGGAGCCAGCGAGAGCAGTACTTC

J gene: TRBJ1-6
D gene: -
V gene: TRBV30
clone size: -
CDR3 protein: CAWSSGVLDNSPLHF
CDR3 DNA: TGTGCCTGGAGTTCTGGGGTCTTGGATAATTCACCCCTCCACTTT

J gene: TRBJ2-1
D gene: -
V gene: TRBV12-3/TRBV12-4
clone size: -
CDR3 protein: CASRLNPLNEQFF
CDR3 DNA: TGTGCCAGCAGACTAAACCCATTGAATGAGCAGTTCTTC

J gene: TRBJ1-2
D gene: -
V gene: TRBV18
clone size: -
CDR3 protein: CASSPRLGDGYTF
CDR3 DNA: TGTGCCAGCTCACCACGATTAGGGGATGGCTACACCTTC

J gene: TRBJ1-2
D gene: -
V gene: TRBV7-8
clone size: -
CDR3 protein: CASSRDGMSGYTF
CDR3 DNA: TGTGCCAGCAGCCGGGACGGTATGAGTGGCTACACCTTC

J gene: TRBJ1-5
D gene: -
V gene: TRBV5-8
clone size: -
CDR3 protein: CASRGGLYSNQPQHF
CDR3 DNA: TGTGCCAGTAGAGGGGGACTTTATAGCAATCAGCCCCAGCATTTT

J gene: TRBJ1-1
D gene: -
V gene: TRBV6-6
clone size: -
CDR3 protein: CASSYSGGRTEAFF
CDR3 DNA: TGTGCCAGCAGTTACTCCGGGGGGAGAACTGAAGCTTTCTTT

J gene: TRBJ1-2
D gene: -
V gene: TRBV6-2/TRBV6-3
clone size: -
CDR3 protein: CASSPFDGNYGYTF
CDR3 DNA: TGTGCCAGCAGTCCGTTTGACGGAAACTATGGCTACACCTTC

J gene: TRBJ2-1
D gene: -
V gene: TRBV7-6
clone size: -
CDR3 protein: CASSPRGAQSISSYNEQFF
CDR3 DNA: TGTGCCAGCAGCCCCCGGGGGGCTCAATCAATTAGCTCCTACAATGAGCAGTTCTTC

J gene: TRBJ1-2
D gene: -
V gene: TRBV7-8
clone size: -
CDR3 protein: CASSLVNHNNYGYTF
CDR3 DNA: TGTGCCAGCAGCTTAGTTAATCACAATAACTATGGCTACACCTTC

J gene: TRBJ1-1
D gene: TRBD1
V gene: TRBV5-1
clone size: -
CDR3 protein: CASSSRQGRTEAFF
CDR3 DNA: TGCGCCAGCAGCTCCCGACAGGGCCGCACTGAAGCTTTCTTT

J gene: TRBJ1-5
D gene: -
V gene: TRBV6-7
clone size: few
CDR3 protein: CATAQKGDDNQPQHF
CDR3 DNA: TGTGCCACCGCTCAGAAGGGAGATGACAATCAGCCCCAGCATTTT

J gene: TRBJ2-1
D gene: TRBD2
V gene: TRBV7-2
clone size: once
CDR3 protein: CASSYRSSGGYNEQFF
CDR3 DNA: TGTGCCAGCAGCTACCGCTCTAGCGGGGGTTACAATGAGCAGTTCTTC

J gene: TRBJ1-4
D gene: -
V gene: TRBV7-9
clone size: -
CDR3 protein: CASSPGHPNEKLFF
CDR3 DNA: TGTGCCAGCAGCCCCGGACACCCTAATGAAAAACTGTTTTTT

J gene: TRBJ1-1
D gene: -
V gene: TRBV6-6
clone size: -
CDR3 protein: CASSPFSEAFF
CDR3 DNA: TGTGCCAGCAGCCCTTTCTCTGAAGCTTTCTTT

J gene: TRBJ1-2
D gene: -
V gene: TRBV19
clone size: -
CDR3 protein: CASSRQNYGYTF
CDR3 DNA: TGTGCCAGTAGTAGACAGAACTATGGCTACACCTTC

J gene: TRBJ1-6
D gene: -
V gene: TRBV30
clone size: once
CDR3 protein: CAWSVPPGRYSPLHF
CDR3 DNA: TGTGCCTGGAGCGTACCCCCGGGACGTTATTCACCCCTCCACTTT

J gene: TRBJ1-2
D gene: -
V gene: TRBV18
clone size: -
CDR3 protein: CASSPLQDSKPNYGYTF
CDR3 DNA: TGTGCCAGCTCACCCCTGCAGGACAGCAAGCCTAACTATGGCTACACCTTC

J gene: TRBJ1-1
D gene: TRBD1
V gene: TRBV5-1
clone size: -
CDR3 protein: CASSEGGGNTEAFF
CDR3 DNA: TGCGCCAGCAGCGAAGGAGGGGGCAATACTGAAGCTTTCTTT

J gene: TRBJ2-6
D gene: -
V gene: TRBV7-9
clone size: -
CDR3 protein: CASSSSRGLDGANVLTF
CDR3 DNA: TGTGCCAGCAGCTCCAGCCGAGGGCTCGACGGGGCCAACGTCCTGACTTTC

J gene: TRBJ1-4
D gene: TRBD1
V gene: TRBV19
clone size: once
CDR3 protein: CASSIQGAGEKLFF
CDR3 DNA: TGTGCCAGTAGCATACAGGGGGCGGGTGAAAAACTGTTTTTT

J gene: TRBJ2-1
D gene: -
V gene: TRBV7-9
clone size: -
CDR3 protein: CASSLVGGRSSYNEQFF
CDR3 DNA: TGTGCCAGCAGCTTAGTAGGGGGGAGGAGCTCCTACAATGAGCAGTTCTTC

J gene: TRBJ1-2
D gene: -
V gene: TRBV19
clone size: -
CDR3 protein: CASSNRDNYGYTF
CDR3 DNA: TGTGCCAGTAGTAACCGGGACAATTATGGCTACACCTTC

J gene: TRBJ2-7
D gene: -
V gene: TRBV4-2
clone size: once
CDR3 protein: CASSHAGPSGYEQYF
CDR3 DNA: TGTGCCAGCAGCCATGCCGGCCCGAGTGGCTACGAGCAGTACTTC

J gene: TRBJ1-2
D gene: -
V gene: TRBV3-1/TRBV3-2
clone size: -
CDR3 protein: CASSPWPGGYTF
CDR3 DNA: TGTGCCAGCAGCCCCTGGCCCGGCGGCTACACCTTC

J gene: TRBJ1-5
D gene: TRBD1
V gene: TRBV19
clone size: -
CDR3 protein: CASRDRGYSNQPQHF
CDR3 DNA: TGTGCCAGTCGGGACAGGGGGTATAGCAATCAGCCCCAGCATTTT

J gene: TRBJ2-7
D gene: -
V gene: TRBV7-9
clone size: -
CDR3 protein: CASSLGPLSSYEQYF
CDR3 DNA: TGTGCCAGCAGCCTTGGACCCCTCTCAAGCTACGAGCAGTACTTC

J gene: TRBJ1-4
D gene: -
V gene: TRBV5-1
clone size: -
CDR3 protein: CASSLSGATNEKLFF
CDR3 DNA: TGCGCCAGCAGCTTGTCGGGGGCGACTAATGAAAAACTGTTTTTT

J gene: TRBJ1-4
D gene: -
V gene: TRBV20-1
clone size: -
CDR3 protein: CSALDGEKLFF
CDR3 DNA: TGCAGTGCCTTAGACGGTGAAAAACTGTTTTTT

J gene: TRBJ2-7
D gene: TRBD1
V gene: TRBV2
clone size: -
CDR3 protein: CASSTGTGLTYEQYF
CDR3 DNA: TGTGCCAGCAGTACCGGGACAGGGCTAACCTACGAGCAGTACTTC

J gene: TRBJ1-2
D gene: -
V gene: TRBV2
clone size: -
CDR3 protein: CASSVAGYDGYTF
CDR3 DNA: TGTGCCAGCAGTGTAGCGGGGTACGATGGCTACACCTTC

J gene: TRBJ2-1
D gene: TRBD2
V gene: TRBV7-6
clone size: -
CDR3 protein: CASSLGSGGTYNEQFF
CDR3 DNA: TGTGCCAGCAGCTTAGGGAGCGGGGGGACCTACAATGAGCAGTTCTTC

J gene: TRBJ2-5
D gene: TRBD1
V gene: TRBV19
clone size: -
CDR3 protein: CASKGWTGGSETQYF
CDR3 DNA: TGTGCCAGTAAGGGGTGGACAGGGGGTTCGGAGACCCAGTACTTC

J gene: TRBJ1-1
D gene: -
V gene: TRBV7-9
clone size: -
CDR3 protein: CASGHVRGPEAFF
CDR3 DNA: TGTGCCAGCGGGCACGTCAGGGGCCCTGAAGCTTTCTTT

J gene: TRBJ2-5
D gene: TRBD1
V gene: TRBV19
clone size: -
CDR3 protein: CASSKITGTGGETQYF
CDR3 DNA: TGTGCCAGTAGTAAAATTACCGGGACAGGGGGAGAGACCCAGTACTTC

J gene: TRBJ1-1
D gene: -
V gene: TRBV28
clone size: -
CDR3 protein: CASLDSNTEAFF
CDR3 DNA: TGTGCCAGCCTGGACAGTAACACTGAAGCTTTCTTT

J gene: TRBJ2-7
D gene: TRBD1
V gene: TRBV6-1
clone size: -
CDR3 protein: CASSEEGTGDWEQYF
CDR3 DNA: TGTGCCAGCAGTGAAGAGGGGACAGGGGACTGGGAGCAGTACTTC

J gene: TRBJ1-4
D gene: TRBD1
V gene: TRBV18
clone size: once
CDR3 protein: CASSPPMAGGRELFF
CDR3 DNA: TGTGCCAGCTCACCACCCATGGCAGGGGGCCGGGAACTGTTTTTT

J gene: TRBJ1-5
D gene: -
V gene: TRBV12-3/TRBV12-4
clone size: -
CDR3 protein: CASSLEWIQPQHF
CDR3 DNA: TGTGCCAGCAGTTTAGAATGGATCCAGCCCCAGCATTTT

J gene: TRBJ1-2
D gene: -
V gene: TRBV4-3
clone size: -
CDR3 protein: CASSPESRYGYTF
CDR3 DNA: TGCGCCAGCAGCCCGGAGTCGCGCTATGGCTACACCTTC

J gene: TRBJ2-5
D gene: TRBD2
V gene: TRBV4-2
clone size: -
CDR3 protein: CASSRHSGGAEETQYF
CDR3 DNA: TGTGCCAGCAGCCGCCATAGCGGGGGGGCCGAGGAGACCCAGTACTTC

J gene: TRBJ2-2
D gene: -
V gene: TRBV3-1/TRBV3-2
clone size: -
CDR3 protein: CASSHTSGVRTGELFF
CDR3 DNA: TGTGCCAGCAGCCATACTAGTGGGGTGCGCACCGGGGAGCTGTTTTTT